This T cell receptor (beta chain) originates from a study of CD8 T cells in Susac syndrome. The T cells that were sequenced for TCR beta were CD8+ and CD4+ cells from blood. RNA totalling about 0.5 to 1 ug underwent reverse transcription with random hexamers. The authors amplified TCR beta CDR3 across 54 Vbeta and 13 Jbeta using immunoSEQ multiplex PCR. A single record per CDR3 protein comes from TCRdb applying MiXCR to the immunoSEQ multiplex PCR reads. The sample contains fewer than 350,000 distinct CDR3 sequences, roughly 94% of which appear only once. This CDR3 region has 12 residues. Per the germline V gene, CDR1 is SQVTM and CDR2 is ANQGSEA. V lost 2 bases and J 3 bases, leaving 7 bases between the germline ends. This clonotype came up a few times.

V and J are TRBV29-1 and TRBJ1-2; D is unresolved. The sequence was collected from a human donor with multiple sclerosis. The specimen was CD4+ T cells from PBMCs. The CDR3 nucleotides read TGCAGCGTTGAAAGGGTGGACTATGGCTACACCTTC. Translation gives CSVERVDYGYTF.